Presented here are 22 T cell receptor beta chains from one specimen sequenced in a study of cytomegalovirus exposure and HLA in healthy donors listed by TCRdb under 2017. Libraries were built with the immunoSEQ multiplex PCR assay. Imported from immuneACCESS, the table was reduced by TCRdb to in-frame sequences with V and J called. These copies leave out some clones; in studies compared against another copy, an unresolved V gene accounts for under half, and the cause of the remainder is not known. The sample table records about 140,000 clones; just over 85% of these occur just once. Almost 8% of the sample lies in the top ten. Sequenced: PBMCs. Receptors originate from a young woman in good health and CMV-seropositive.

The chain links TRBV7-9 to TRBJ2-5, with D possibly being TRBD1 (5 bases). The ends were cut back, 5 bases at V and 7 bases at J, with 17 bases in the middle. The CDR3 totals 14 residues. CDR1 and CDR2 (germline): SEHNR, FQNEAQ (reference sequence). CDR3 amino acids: CASSPLAGMGTQYF. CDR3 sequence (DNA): TGTGCCAGCAGCCCCTTGGCAGGGATGGGGACCCAGTACTTC. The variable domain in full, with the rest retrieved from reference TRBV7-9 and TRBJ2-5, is DTGVSQNPRHKITKRGQNVTFRCDPISEHNRLYWYRQTLGQGPEFLTYFQNEAQLEKSRLLSDRFSAERPKGSFSTLEIQRTEQGDSAMYLCASSPLAGMGTQYFGPGTRLLVL.

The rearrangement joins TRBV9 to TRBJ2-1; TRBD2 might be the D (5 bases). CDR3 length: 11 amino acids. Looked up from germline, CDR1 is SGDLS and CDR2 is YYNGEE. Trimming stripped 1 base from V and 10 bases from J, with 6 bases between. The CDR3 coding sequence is TGTGCCAGCAGCGTAACGGGGGAGCAGTTCTTC. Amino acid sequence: CASSVTGEQFF.

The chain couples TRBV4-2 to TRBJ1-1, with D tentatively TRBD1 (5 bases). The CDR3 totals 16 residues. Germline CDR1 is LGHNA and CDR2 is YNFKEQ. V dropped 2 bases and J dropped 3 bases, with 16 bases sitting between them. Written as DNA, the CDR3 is TGTGCCAGCAGCCAAACCCCAAGAAAGGGGTACACTGAAGCTTTCTTT. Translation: CASSQTPRKGYTEAFF.

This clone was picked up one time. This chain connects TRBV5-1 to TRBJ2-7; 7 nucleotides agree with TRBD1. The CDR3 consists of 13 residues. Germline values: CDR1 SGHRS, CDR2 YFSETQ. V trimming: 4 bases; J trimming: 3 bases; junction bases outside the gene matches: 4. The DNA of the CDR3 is TGCGCCAGCAGCCTTGGACAGGACTACGAGCAGTACTTC. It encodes CASSLGQDYEQYF. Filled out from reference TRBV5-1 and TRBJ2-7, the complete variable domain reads KAGVTQTPRYLIKTRGQQVTLSCSPISGHRSVSWYQQTPGQGLQFLFEYFSETQRNKGNFPGRFSGRQFSNSRSEMNVSTLELGDSALYLCASSLGQDYEQYFGPGTRLTVT.

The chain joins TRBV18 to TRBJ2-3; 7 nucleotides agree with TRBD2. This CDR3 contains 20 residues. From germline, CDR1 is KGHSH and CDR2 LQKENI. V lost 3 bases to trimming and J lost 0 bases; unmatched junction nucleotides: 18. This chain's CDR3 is CASSPRLASPPATSTDTQYF. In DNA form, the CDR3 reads TGTGCCAGCTCACCCCGACTAGCTTCTCCACCTGCAACTAGCACAGATACGCAGTATTTT.

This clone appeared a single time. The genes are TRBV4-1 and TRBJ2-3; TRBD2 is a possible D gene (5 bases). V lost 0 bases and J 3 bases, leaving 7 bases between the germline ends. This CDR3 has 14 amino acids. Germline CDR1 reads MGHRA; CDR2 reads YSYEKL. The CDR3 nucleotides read TGCGCCAGCAGCCAAGATCCGGGAACAGATACGCAGTATTTT. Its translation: CASSQDPGTDTQYF.

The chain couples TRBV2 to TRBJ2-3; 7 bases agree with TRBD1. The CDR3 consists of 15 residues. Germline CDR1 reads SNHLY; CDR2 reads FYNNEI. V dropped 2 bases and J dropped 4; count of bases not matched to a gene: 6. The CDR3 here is CASSEQGVIADTQYF. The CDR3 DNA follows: TGTGCCAGCAGTGAACAGGGGGTGATCGCAGATACGCAGTATTTT.

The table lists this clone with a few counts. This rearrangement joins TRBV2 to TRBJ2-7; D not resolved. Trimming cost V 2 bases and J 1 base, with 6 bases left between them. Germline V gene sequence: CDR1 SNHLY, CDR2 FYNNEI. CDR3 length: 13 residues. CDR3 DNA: TGTGCCAGCAGTGAACAGGTGTCCTACGAGCAGTACTTC. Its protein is CASSEQVSYEQYF.

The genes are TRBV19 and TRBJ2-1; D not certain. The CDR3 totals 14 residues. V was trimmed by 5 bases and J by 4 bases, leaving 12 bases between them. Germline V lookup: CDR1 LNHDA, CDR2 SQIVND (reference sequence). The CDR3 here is CASSLRLGYNEQFF. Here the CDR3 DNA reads TGTGCCAGTAGTCTAAGACTCGGATACAATGAGCAGTTCTTC.

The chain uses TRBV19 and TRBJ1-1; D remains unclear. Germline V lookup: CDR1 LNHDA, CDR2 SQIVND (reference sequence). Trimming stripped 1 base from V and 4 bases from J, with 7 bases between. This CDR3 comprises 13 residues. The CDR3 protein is CASSIAPSTEAFF. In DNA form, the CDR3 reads TGTGCCAGTAGTATAGCTCCGAGCACTGAAGCTTTCTTT.

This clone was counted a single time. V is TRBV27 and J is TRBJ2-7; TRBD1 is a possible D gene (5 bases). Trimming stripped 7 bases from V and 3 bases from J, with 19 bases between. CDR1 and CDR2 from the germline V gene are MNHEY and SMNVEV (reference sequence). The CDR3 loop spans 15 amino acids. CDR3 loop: CASKKDTRSLYEQYF. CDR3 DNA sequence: TGTGCCAGCAAAAAGGACACACGATCTCTCTACGAGCAGTACTTC.

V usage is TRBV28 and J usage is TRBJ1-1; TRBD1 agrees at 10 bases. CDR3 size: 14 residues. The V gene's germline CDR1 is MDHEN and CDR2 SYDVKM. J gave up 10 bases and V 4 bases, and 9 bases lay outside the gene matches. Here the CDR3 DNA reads TGTGCCAGCAGTTGGGGGGACAGGGGTGGGTCAGCTTTCTTT. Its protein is CASSWGDRGGSAFF.

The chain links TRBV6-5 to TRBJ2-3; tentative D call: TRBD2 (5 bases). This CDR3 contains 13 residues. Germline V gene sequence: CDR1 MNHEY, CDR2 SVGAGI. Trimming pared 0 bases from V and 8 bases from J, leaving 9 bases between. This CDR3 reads CASSYSEGPTQYF. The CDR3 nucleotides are TGTGCCAGCAGTTACTCAGAGGGTCCTACGCAGTATTTT.

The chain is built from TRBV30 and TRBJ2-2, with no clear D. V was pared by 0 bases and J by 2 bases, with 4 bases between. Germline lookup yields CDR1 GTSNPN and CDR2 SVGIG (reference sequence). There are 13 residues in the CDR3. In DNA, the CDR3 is TGTGCCTGGAGTGTACATAACACCGGGGAGCTGTTTTTT. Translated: CAWSVHNTGELFF.

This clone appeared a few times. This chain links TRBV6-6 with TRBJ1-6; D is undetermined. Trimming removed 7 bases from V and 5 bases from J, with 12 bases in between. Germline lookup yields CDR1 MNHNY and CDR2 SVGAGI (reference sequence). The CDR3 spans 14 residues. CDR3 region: CASTLTGDNSPLHF. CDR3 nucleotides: TGTGCCAGCACCCTGACCGGGGATAATTCACCCCTCCACTTT.

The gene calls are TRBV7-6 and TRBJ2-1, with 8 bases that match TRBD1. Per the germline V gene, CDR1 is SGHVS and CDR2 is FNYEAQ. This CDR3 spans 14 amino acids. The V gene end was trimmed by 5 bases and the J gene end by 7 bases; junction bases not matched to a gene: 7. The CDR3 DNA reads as TGTGCCAGCAGCCAGGACAGGGAGAGGAATGAGCAGTTCTTC. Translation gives CASSQDRERNEQFF.

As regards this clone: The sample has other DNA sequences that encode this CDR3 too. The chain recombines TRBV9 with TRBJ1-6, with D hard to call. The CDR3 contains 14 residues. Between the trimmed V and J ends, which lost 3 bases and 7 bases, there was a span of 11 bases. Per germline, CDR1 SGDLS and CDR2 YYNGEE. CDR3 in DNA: TGTGCCAGCAGCGCGAGCGGAGGAAATTCACCCCTCCACTTT. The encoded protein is CASSASGGNSPLHF.

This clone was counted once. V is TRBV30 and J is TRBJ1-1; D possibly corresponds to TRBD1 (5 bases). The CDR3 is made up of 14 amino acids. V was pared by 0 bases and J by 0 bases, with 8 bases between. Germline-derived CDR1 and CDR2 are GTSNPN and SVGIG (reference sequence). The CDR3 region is CAWSVQGVNTEAFF. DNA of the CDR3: TGTGCCTGGAGTGTTCAGGGTGTGAACACTGAAGCTTTCTTT.

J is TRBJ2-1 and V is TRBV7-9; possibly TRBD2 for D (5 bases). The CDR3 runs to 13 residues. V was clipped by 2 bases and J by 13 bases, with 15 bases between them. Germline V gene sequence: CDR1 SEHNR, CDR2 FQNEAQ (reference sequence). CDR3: CASSLSVGSDQFF. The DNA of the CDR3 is TGTGCCAGCAGCTTAAGTGTGGGGAGCGACCAGTTCTTC.

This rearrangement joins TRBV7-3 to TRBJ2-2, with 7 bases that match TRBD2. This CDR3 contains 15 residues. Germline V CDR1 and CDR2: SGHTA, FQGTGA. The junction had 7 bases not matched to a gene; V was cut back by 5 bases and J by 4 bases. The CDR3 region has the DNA TGTGCCAGCAGCCTCCGCTCTAGCGGCACCGGGGAGCTGTTTTTT. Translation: CASSLRSSGTGELFF.

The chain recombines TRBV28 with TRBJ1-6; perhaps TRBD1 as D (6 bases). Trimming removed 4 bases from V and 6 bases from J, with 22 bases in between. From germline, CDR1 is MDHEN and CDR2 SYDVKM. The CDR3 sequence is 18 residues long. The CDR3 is CASSSPGEFGTLNSPLHF. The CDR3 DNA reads TGTGCCAGCAGTTCCCCCGGGGAGTTCGGGACACTTAATTCACCCCTCCACTTT. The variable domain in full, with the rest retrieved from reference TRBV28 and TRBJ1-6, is DVKVTQSSRYLVKRTGEKVFLECVQDMDHENMFWYRQDPGLGLRLIYFSYDVKMKEKGDIPEGYSVSREKKERFSLILESASTNQTSMYLCASSSPGEFGTLNSPLHFGNGTRLTVT.

CDR3 protein: CAWSVFRSKNIQYF. The CDR3 nucleotides read TGTGCCTGGAGTGTATTCAGGTCCAAAAACATTCAGTACTTC. The genes are TRBV30 and TRBJ2-4, with D unclear. Trimming left V 0 bases short and J 2 bases short, with 8 bases between. Germline V gene sequence: CDR1 GTSNPN, CDR2 SVGIG (reference sequence). CDR3 length: 14 amino acids. Together with reference TRBV30 and TRBJ2-4, the CDR3 gives the full variable domain: SQTIHQWPATLVQPVGSPLSLECTVEGTSNPNLYWYRQAAGRGLQLLFYSVGIGQISSEVPQNLSASRPQDRQFILSSKKLLLSDSGFYLCAWSVFRSKNIQYFGAGTRLSVL.